The 8 T cell receptor beta chains reported below all come from one sample, sequenced in a study of T-cell reconstitution after alpha-beta-depleted transplantation in children (dated by TCRdb to the mid-2010s). Receptor libraries were prepared by PCR. The reads were generated on an Illumina HiSeq 2500. Molecular barcoding was employed in the preparation of TCR libraries, with unique molecular identifiers being used to normalize TCRbeta repertoire quantification. TCRdb cleaned the public reads at Q25 with fastp, built clones with MiXCR and kept in-frame beta chains. All rows with the same CDR3 protein become a single entry with the most common DNA and genes. The sample table lists approximately 1,000,000 distinct CDR3 sequences, about 30% of them with a count of one. In total, the top ten clones hold approximately 30% of the sample. The treatment or condition label on this specimen signifies: allogeneic hematopoietic cell transplantation with graft depleted of TCRalphabeta T cells and CD19 B cells.

The source was PBMCs, mostly from graft donor cells, collected 360 days after TCRalphabeta/CD19-depleted stem cell transplant. The receptor source for this set is a boy less than two years old who had a stem cell transplant for SCID, so the T cells may come from the graft donor.

The chain combines TRBV5-1 with TRBJ1-1; a weak D match, TRBD1 (5 bases). The CDR3 loop spans 17 amino acids. CDR1 SGHRS and CDR2 YFSETQ come from the germline V gene. V lost 4 bases and J 4 bases, leaving 23 bases between the germline ends. This chain's CDR3 is CASSVRGIREWTTEAFF. As DNA, the CDR3 is TGCGCCAGCAGCGTTCGGGGGATAAGGGAGTGGACCACTGAAGCTTTCTTT. Supplemented by reference TRBV5-1 and TRBJ1-1, the full variable domain reads KAGVTQTPRYLIKTRGQQVTLSCSPISGHRSVSWYQQTPGQGLQFLFEYFSETQRNKGNFPGRFSGRQFSNSRSEMNVSTLELGDSALYLCASSVRGIREWTTEAFFGQGTRLTVV.

This clonotype was seen only a few times. The chain couples TRBV12-3 or TRBV12-4 to TRBJ2-7; TRBD1 agrees at 9 bases. The ends lost 7 bases at V and 6 bases at J; junction bases unmatched: 10. The CDR3 extends over 14 amino acids. DNA of the CDR3: TGTGCCAGCAAATCGGGGACAGGGAATACCGAGCAGTACTTC. Amino acid sequence: CASKSGTGNTEQYF.

The chain couples TRBV6-2 or TRBV6-3 to TRBJ2-1; D gene unclear. CDR1 is MNHEY and CDR2 is SVGEGT in the germline V gene. The CDR3 extends over 12 amino acids. Between the trimmed V and J ends, which lost 6 bases and 6 bases, there was a span of 9 bases. CDR3 protein: CASRRQTNEQFF. The CDR3 nucleotides are TGTGCCAGCAGACGCCAGACCAATGAGCAGTTCTTC.

Only a few counts were recorded for this clonotype. This chain links TRBV4-1 with TRBJ2-1, with 14 nucleotides matching TRBD2. Germline V gene sequence: CDR1 MGHRA, CDR2 YSYEKL. The CDR3 is 15 amino acids. Losses at the gene ends were 8 bases for V and 6 bases for J; bases not matched to a gene: 6. This CDR3 is CASRLAGGLVNEQFF. In nucleotides, the CDR3 is TGCGCCAGCCGACTAGCGGGGGGGCTTGTCAATGAGCAGTTCTTC.

This clonotype was observed many times. The chain combines TRBV2 with TRBJ2-4; TRBD1 is a possible D gene (6 bases). V dropped 5 bases and J dropped 6 bases, with 8 bases sitting between them. The CDR3 length is 12 residues. CDR1 and CDR2 (germline): SNHLY, FYNNEI. The CDR3 bases are TGTGCCAGCAGTAAGGACAGAAACATTCAGTACTTC. Translated: CASSKDRNIQYF.

V usage is TRBV5-1 and J usage is TRBJ1-2; weak D call: TRBD1 (6 bases). V gave up 5 bases and J gave up 7 bases, with 18 bases separating them. CDR1 is SGHRS, CDR2 YFSETQ, per germline. The CDR3 runs to 14 residues. The chain's CDR3 is CASSSNQGIGGYTF. In DNA, the CDR3 is TGCGCCAGCAGTTCTAATCAGGGGATCGGTGGCTACACCTTC.

The rearrangement joins TRBV12-3 or TRBV12-4 to TRBJ1-4; the match to TRBD1 covers 7 bases. The ends lost 4 bases at V and 5 bases at J; junction bases unmatched: 13. The CDR3 extends over 17 amino acids. The CDR3 sequence: CASSSGHRGVGNEKLFF. The CDR3 DNA sequence: TGTGCCAGCAGTTCCGGGCACAGGGGAGTAGGAAATGAAAAACTGTTTTTT.

The rearrangement joins TRBV20-1 to TRBJ2-1; 7 positions agree with TRBD1. The germline gives CDR1 DFQATT, CDR2 SNEGSKA (reference sequence). The CDR3 spans 16 residues. V was pared by 6 bases and J by 5 bases, with 16 bases of the junction left unmatched. CDR3 nucleotides: TGCAGTGCGACCTCTGCCGGGACAGCATCCGACAATGAGCAGTTCTTC. Translation gives CSATSAGTASDNEQFF.